This TCR beta chain was observed in a study of T cells in Graves' hyperthyroidism and ophthalmopathy (dated by TCRdb to 2018 to 2020). Regarding the research as a whole: Peripheral blood was sampled at the time of initial diagnosis, prior to any treatment. TCR Vbeta CDR3 sequencing of approximately 140 peripheral blood samples (around 45 ophthalmopathy, 75 or so hyperthyroidism and 17 progressor patients) is reported in the paper. The approximately 100 discovery patients were divided at random into training and test sets in a 7:3 ratio. Following sampling, methimazole starting at 30 mg daily was given to hyperthyroidism patients, and high-dose intravenous methylprednisolone was given to ophthalmopathy patients. In several Graves' hyperthyroidism patients, the study also compared T-cell repertoires from thyroid tissue with T-cell repertoires from blood. Prospective prediction of ophthalmopathy was tested in an independent validation cohort of fewer than 20 hyperthyroidism patients and some 17 patients who later progressed to ophthalmopathy. To identify distinguishing TCR V-J signatures, a discovery cohort of around 100 patients was used, comprising 43 with Graves' ophthalmopathy and approximately 57 with stable Graves' hyperthyroidism. Overall study results and their limits: During validation, the model predicted progression to ophthalmopathy a median of about 6.3 months ahead of onset, with roughly 65% sensitivity and 72% to 80% specificity. No statistical method was used to fix the sample size in advance, and group allocation was not hidden from the investigators. Ophthalmopathy was separated from stable hyperthyroidism by a 13 V-J signature model, with 85% to 90% sensitivity and 81% to 82% specificity obtained in cross-validation and 80%/75% obtained in testing. Blood samples also contained most of the expanded thyroid clonotypes (frequency above 0.001), which suggests that blood repertoires may reflect thyroid immune responses.

This clonotype was detected only a few times. Its antigen has not been determined. Base qualities are not recorded, but no much larger clone differs from it by a single base. The TCR beta CDR3 regions were amplified from the RNA transcripts. A first-round RT-PCR of the TCR CDR3 used the HTBI primer set with the Qiagen OneStep RT-PCR kit. A second multiplex PCR round built the libraries, followed by size selection and purification. The libraries were sequenced on an Illumina HiSeq2000 using paired-end 100 bp reads. The authors processed their data as follows. SOAPnuke was used to process the raw data, throwing out any read that contained adapters or uncalled bases, had a mean Phred below 15, or lacked an exact constant-primer or identifier match. COPE v1.2.5 was used to merge high-quality paired reads, and clonotypes were defined as unique nucleotide sequences. MiTCR v1.1 was used to align clonotypes to the IMGT TRBV, TRBD and TRBJ reference segments. The analysis included only V-J combinations with a frequency above 0.0001, which together covered approximately 99% of the repertoires. A TCS score was defined as the ratio of F50 (clonal expansion) to E x V (chaos), with BLOSUM62-based TCRdist applied between CDR3 peptides within each V-J. Welch's t-statistics and random forest reduced 500 to 650 V-J features to some 14, which were used in a naive Bayes classifier (R e1071). TCRdb took the public reads, trimmed them with fastp at Q25, ran MiXCR for clone calling and kept in-frame beta chains. Every entry covers one CDR3 protein and lists the most common genes and DNA from its rows. It is TCRdb's table, rather than the study itself, that gives the V and J calls and clone size. This sample has approximately 610,000 distinct CDR3 sequences in its table, and 16% of those were observed once. The ten largest clones capture under 20% of the sample.

A patient counted as having stable Graves' hyperthyroidism if no progression to ophthalmopathy occurred over 18 months of follow-up. Hyperthyroidism patients were newly diagnosed, with disease duration under 2 months, and aged 18 to 65 years. Exclusion was applied to patients with uncontrolled infections, other autoimmune diseases, pregnancy or lactation. Diagnoses were based on clinical symptoms, serum thyroxine and TRAb, thyroid ultrasound and orbital computed tomography. Ficoll-Paque density gradient centrifugation was used to isolate PBMCs from around 10 ml of fresh peripheral blood. Total RNA was extracted with Trizol reagent, and quality was checked on an Agilent 2100 Bioanalyzer. The specimen was blood. This receptor was taken from a woman younger than 30 with Graves' hyperthyroidism.

CDR3 reads: CASSPEDGYTF. The sequenced DNA is TGTGCCAGCTCACCAGAGGATGGCTACACCTTC. The chain uses TRBV18 and TRBJ1-2; the D gene remains uncertain. Deletion took 2 bases off V and 6 bases off J, with a span of 4 bases between the germline ends. The germline V gene provides CDR1 KGHSH and CDR2 LQKENI. The CDR3 has 11 amino acids, counting the end cysteine and phenylalanine. Only CDR3 DNA is held: 33 bases, read in frame from base 1.